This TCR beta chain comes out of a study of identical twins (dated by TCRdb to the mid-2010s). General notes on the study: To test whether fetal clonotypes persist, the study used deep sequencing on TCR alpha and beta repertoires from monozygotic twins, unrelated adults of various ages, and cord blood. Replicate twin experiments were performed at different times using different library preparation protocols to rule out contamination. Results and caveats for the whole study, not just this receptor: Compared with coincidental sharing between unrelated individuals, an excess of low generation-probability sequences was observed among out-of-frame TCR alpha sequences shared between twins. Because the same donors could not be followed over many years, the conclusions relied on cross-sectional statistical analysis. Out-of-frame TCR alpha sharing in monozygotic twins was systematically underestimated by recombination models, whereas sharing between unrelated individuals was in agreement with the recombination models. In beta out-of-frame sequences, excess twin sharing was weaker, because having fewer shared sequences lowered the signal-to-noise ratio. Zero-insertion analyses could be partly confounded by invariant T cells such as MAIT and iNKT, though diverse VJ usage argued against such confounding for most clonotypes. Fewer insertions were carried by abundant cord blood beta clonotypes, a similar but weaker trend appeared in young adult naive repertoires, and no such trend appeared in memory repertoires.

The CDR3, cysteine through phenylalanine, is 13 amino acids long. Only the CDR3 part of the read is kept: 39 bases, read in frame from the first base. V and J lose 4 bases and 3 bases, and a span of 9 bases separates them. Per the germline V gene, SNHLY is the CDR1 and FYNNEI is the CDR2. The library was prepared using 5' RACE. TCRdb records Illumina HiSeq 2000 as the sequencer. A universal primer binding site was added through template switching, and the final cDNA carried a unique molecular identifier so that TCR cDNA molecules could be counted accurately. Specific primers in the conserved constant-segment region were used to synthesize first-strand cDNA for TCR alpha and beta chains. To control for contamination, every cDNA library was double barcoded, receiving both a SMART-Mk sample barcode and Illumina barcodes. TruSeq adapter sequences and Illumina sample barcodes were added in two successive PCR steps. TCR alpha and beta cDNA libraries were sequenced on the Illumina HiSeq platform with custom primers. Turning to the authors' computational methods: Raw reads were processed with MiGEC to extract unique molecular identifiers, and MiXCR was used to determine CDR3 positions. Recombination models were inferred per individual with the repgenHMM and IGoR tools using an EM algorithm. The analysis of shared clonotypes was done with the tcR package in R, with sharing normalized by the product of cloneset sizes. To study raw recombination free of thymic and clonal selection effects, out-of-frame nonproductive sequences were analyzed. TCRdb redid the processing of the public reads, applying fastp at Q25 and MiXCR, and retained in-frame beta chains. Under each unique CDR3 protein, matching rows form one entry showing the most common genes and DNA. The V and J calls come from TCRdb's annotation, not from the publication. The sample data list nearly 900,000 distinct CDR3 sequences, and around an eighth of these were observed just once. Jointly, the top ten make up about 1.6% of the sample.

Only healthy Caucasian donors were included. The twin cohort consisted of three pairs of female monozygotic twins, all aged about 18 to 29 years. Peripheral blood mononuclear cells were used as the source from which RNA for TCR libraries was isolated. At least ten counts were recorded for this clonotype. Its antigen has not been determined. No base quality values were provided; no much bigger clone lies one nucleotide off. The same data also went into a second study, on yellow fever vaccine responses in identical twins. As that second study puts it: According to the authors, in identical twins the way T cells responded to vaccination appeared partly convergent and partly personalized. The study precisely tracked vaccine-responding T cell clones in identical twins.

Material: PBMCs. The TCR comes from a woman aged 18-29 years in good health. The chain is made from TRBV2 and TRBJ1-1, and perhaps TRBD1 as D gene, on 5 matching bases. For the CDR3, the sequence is CASSAEGDTEAFF. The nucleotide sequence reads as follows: TGTGCCAGCAGTGCTGAAGGGGACACTGAAGCTTTCTTT.